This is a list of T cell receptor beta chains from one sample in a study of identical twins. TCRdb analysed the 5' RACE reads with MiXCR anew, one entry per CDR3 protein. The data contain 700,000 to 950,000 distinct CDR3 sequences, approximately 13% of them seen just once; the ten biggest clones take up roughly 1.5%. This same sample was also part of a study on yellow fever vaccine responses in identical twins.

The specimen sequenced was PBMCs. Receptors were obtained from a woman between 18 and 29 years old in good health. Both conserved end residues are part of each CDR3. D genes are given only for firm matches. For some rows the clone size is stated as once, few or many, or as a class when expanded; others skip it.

TGCGCCAGCAGGCAACTAGGACCCAACTATGGCTACACCTTC CASRQLGPNYGYTF . TRBV5-1 . TRBJ1-2
TGTGCTAGTGGTTTGGTTCCCGAGGGCACCGGGGAGCTGTTTTTT CASGLVPEGTGELFF . TRBV12-5 few TRBJ2-2
TGTGCCAGCAGTTTTCTCGCTAGCGGGGGGGCATGGAATGAGCAGTTCTTC CASSFLASGGAWNEQFF TRBD2 TRBV27 . TRBJ2-1
TGTGCCAGCAGCTTAGATCGGCGGAGCTCCTACAATGAGCAGTTCTTC CASSLDRRSSYNEQFF . TRBV11-2 many TRBJ2-1
TGCGCCAGCAGCCAAGAAAGAGACAGGGACCACACCTTC CASSQERDRDHTF TRBD1 TRBV4-1 . TRBJ1-2
TGTGCCAGCAGTCCGACAGGGTGGCAGCCCCAGCATTTT CASSPTGWQPQHF TRBD1 TRBV12-3/TRBV12-4 many TRBJ1-5
TGTGCCAGCAGCTTAGTCGCCGGTACGCAAGAGACCCAGTACTTC CASSLVAGTQETQYF . TRBV7-3 many TRBJ2-5
TGTGCCAGCAGTTACCCCGGGACAGGGACAGATACGCAGTATTTT CASSYPGTGTDTQYF TRBD1 TRBV6-5 few TRBJ2-3
TGTGCCAGCAGTTTCACACTAGGGACAGGGCGGGGAGAGACCCAGTACTTC CASSFTLGTGRGETQYF TRBD1 TRBV27 . TRBJ2-5
TGTGCCAGCAGCTCCCTTCGGGCCAGTCAAGAGACCCAGTACTTC CASSSLRASQETQYF . TRBV7-2 few TRBJ2-5
TGCAGTGCTAGCCACAGGGGGTACTACAATGAGCAGTTCTTC CSASHRGYYNEQFF TRBD1 TRBV20-1 few TRBJ2-1
TGTGCCAGCAGCCAACCTGGGCTTGGCACTGAAGCTTTCTTT CASSQPGLGTEAFF . TRBV12-3/TRBV12-4 many TRBJ1-1
TGCAGTGCTAGAGGTGTTAATCCAGGGGAATTCTACTATGGCTACACCTTC CSARGVNPGEFYYGYTF . TRBV20-1 . TRBJ1-2
TGCGCCAGCAGCTTGGAGGGTAGTGCAGATACGCAGTATTTT CASSLEGSADTQYF . TRBV5-1 . TRBJ2-3
TGTGCCAGCAGTGAAGGGCTAGCGGGACTCTACGAGCAGTACTTC CASSEGLAGLYEQYF TRBD2 TRBV2 few TRBJ2-7
TGCGCCAGCAGCGCCCGGGACAGGCCCTACAATGAGCAGTTCTTC CASSARDRPYNEQFF TRBD1 TRBV5-1 . TRBJ2-1
TGTGCCAGCAGCCAACGAGGGTTTACGCAGTATTTT CASSQRGFTQYF . TRBV12-3/TRBV12-4 . TRBJ2-3
TGTGCCAGTGGAGACATAACGATGGAGTACTTC CASGDITMEYF . TRBV12-3/TRBV12-4 many TRBJ2-7
TGTGCCAGCAGCCATGAACGGGGTGAAGCTTTCTTT CASSHERGEAFF . TRBV3-1 . TRBJ1-1
TGCGCCAGCAGCCAAGATGGAGAGAACACCGGGGAGCTGTTTTTT CASSQDGENTGELFF . TRBV4-1 few TRBJ2-2
TGTGCCAGCAGTCGCAGGGGGCTAGGCACTGAAGCTTTCTTT CASSRRGLGTEAFF TRBD1 TRBV6-1 . TRBJ1-1
TGTGCCAGCAGCTTAGCGCAGGGGCTAGCGGGTTACAATGAGCAGTTCTTC CASSLAQGLAGYNEQFF TRBD2 TRBV7-8 . TRBJ2-1
TGTGCCAGCAGTTACGCCGGGACGAGCCGCAACAATGAGCAGTTCTTC CASSYAGTSRNNEQFF . TRBV6-5 few TRBJ2-1
TGTGCCATCAGGGGGGGACAGGCGAACTCCTATAATTCACCCCTCCACTTT CAIRGGQANSYNSPLHF TRBD1 TRBV10-3 few TRBJ1-6
TGCGCCAGCAGCCAAGTAGGGACAGGGAATGAAAAACTGTTTTTT CASSQVGTGNEKLFF TRBD1 TRBV4-1 few TRBJ1-4
TGTGCCAGCAGCTCAAGCGGGAGTGGGGCAGATACGCAGTATTTT CASSSSGSGADTQYF TRBD2 TRBV9 few TRBJ2-3
TGTGCCAGCAGTCCCTGGGTGGCTAGCGGGGGGGCCACCGGGGAGCTGTTTTTT CASSPWVASGGATGELFF TRBD2 TRBV12-3/TRBV12-4 . TRBJ2-2
TGCAGTGCTCCAACTAGCGGGGAGACCCAGTACTTC CSAPTSGETQYF TRBD2 TRBV20-1 many TRBJ2-5
TGTGCCAGCAGCCTCCAGGGGGGGGCGATCTATGGCTACACCTTC CASSLQGGAIYGYTF TRBD1 TRBV11-2 few TRBJ1-2
TGTGCCAGCAGCTTAGGGAAGACTAGCGGGGGGCAAGAGACCCAGTACTTC CASSLGKTSGGQETQYF TRBD2 TRBV11-2 . TRBJ2-5
TGTGCCAGCAGTGAAGCAGAGTACGAGCAGTACTTC CASSEAEYEQYF . TRBV2 . TRBJ2-7
TGTGCCAGCAGTTTCGGCGACGCCATATATTTT CASSFGDAIYF . TRBV27 few TRBJ1-3
TGTGCCAGCAGCCCACGGGACAGGGGGACCTATGGCTACACCTTC CASSPRDRGTYGYTF TRBD1 TRBV12-3/TRBV12-4 many TRBJ1-2
TGTGCCAGCAGCACTCTGGACAGACACTACACCTTC CASSTLDRHYTF . TRBV14 . TRBJ1-2
TGCGCCAGCAGCCAAGATCTTCTAGCGGGAGTGGCAGATACGCAGTATTTT CASSQDLLAGVADTQYF TRBD2 TRBV4-1 few TRBJ2-3
TGTGCCAGCAGCTTAGACTGGCAGGAAAACACCGGGGAGCTGTTTTTT CASSLDWQENTGELFF . TRBV11-2 few TRBJ2-2
TGTGCCATCAGTGAGTCGGGGACTCAAAACACCGGGGAGCTGTTTTTT CAISESGTQNTGELFF . TRBV10-3 . TRBJ2-2
TGTGCCAGCAGCTTATGGGGCGGCGGGGAGCTGTTTTTT CASSLWGGGELFF . TRBV7-9 few TRBJ2-2
TGTGCCAGCACCCCTCCCCTTTGGGCAGGGGGACTAGTTGATGAGACCCAGTACTTC CASTPPLWAGGLVDETQYF . TRBV13 . TRBJ2-5